A single count supports the clone carrying this T cell receptor beta chain. Its antigen is undetermined. The sample originates from a study of radiation and T cells in renal cell carcinoma. On the study more broadly: Nephrectomy followed 15 Gy stereotactic body radiation by 4 weeks.

Here immunoSEQ multiplex PCR was the method, and the copy in TCRdb shows in-frame clones only, minus some. Seen here are 150,000 to 160,000 clones, 87% observed once, and the top ten hold around 13%. Described time point: blood 2 weeks post-SBRT. Treatment in this sample: 15 Gy SBRT to primary tumor, nephrectomy 4 weeks later. Clear cell pathology was present in this patient's renal cell carcinoma. General observations from the study: Without pretreatment biopsies, baseline tumor clonotype presence was undetermined.

This receptor was taken from a woman aged 50 to 60 with renal cell carcinoma. The sequencing used blood, collected from a patient whose treatment included radiotherapy and nephrectomy.

CDR3 sequence reads: CASRGRVMAFF. The CDR3 DNA reads TGTGCCAGCAGAGGCAGGGTAATGGCTTTCTTT. The chain combines TRBV7-2 with TRBJ1-1; D is perhaps TRBD1 (5 bases). CDR3 size: 11 residues. V lost 6 bases, J lost 11 bases, and 13 bases lay in between. CDR1 is SGHTA and CDR2 is FQGNSA in the germline V gene.